A single sample gave rise to the 10 T cell receptor beta chains below, sequenced in a study of CD8+ T cells in alopecia areata. RNA was extracted and reverse transcribed into cDNA as the sequencing template. Clones were read by immunoSEQ multiplex PCR, and TCRdb kept only the in-frame ones, dropping some. The sample includes roughly 260,000 clones, none of them occurring once. Cutaneous lymph node cells were pooled, and they were sorted using CD4, CD8alpha, NKG2D, NKG2ACE and other markers. Sequenced: CD4+ T cells sorted from a lymph node. The source of these receptors is a C3H/HeJ mouse with alopecia areata. The strain bears MHC haplotype H2-k.

This clone was picked up many times. The germline and genes are mouse ones. Coverage ceases 4 residues before the CDR3 finishes, and the germline J gene fills in the end. Other DNA sequences within the sample encode an identical CDR3. This sequence joins TRBV19 and TRBJ2-2; perhaps TRBD1 as D (5 bases). The CDR3 is made up of 13 amino acids. CDR1 and CDR2 (germline): FNHDT, SITEND (reference sequence). The V end was cut by 3 bases, the J end by 2 bases, with 5 bases between. CDR3 DNA (partial): TGTGCCAGCAGTAGACAGAACACCGGG. Its translation is CASSRQNTG. The whole CDR3 protein reads CASSRQNTGQLYF.

Notes on this clone: Mouse names are used for the genes. The CDR3 end is not reached by the read, which stops 4 residues before it; the germline J gene fills it in. The gene calls are TRBV31 and TRBJ2-1, with TRBD2 matching over 7 bases. This CDR3 has 12 residues. Germline CDR1 and CDR2: GKSSPN and SITVG. CDR3 DNA (partial): TGTGCCTGGAGTCCGACTGGGGCT. Encoded protein: CAWSPTGA. The CDR3, in full, reads CAWSPTGAEQFF.

As regards this clone: Gene and germline names: mouse. The CDR3 is cut off 4 residues early in the read; its end comes from the germline J gene. The chain combines TRBV14 with TRBJ1-1, with 8 bases that match TRBD1. This CDR3 has 14 amino acids. V was pared by 6 bases and J by 1 base, with 5 bases of the junction left unmatched. Germline V gene sequence: CDR1 SGHDT, CDR2 FRDEAV. This chain's CDR3 is CASTPGTGNTEVFF. The sequenced part of the CDR3 DNA is TGTGCCAGCACCCCGGGGACAGGGAACACA.

This clone came up a few times. Mouse gene names and germline throughout. With the read ending 4 residues before the CDR3 end, the germline J gene is used to fill in that end. The identical CDR3 is also encoded by other nucleotide sequences in the sample. The chain recombines TRBV13-3 with TRBJ2-2; D is undetermined. CDR3 length: 12 residues. CDR1 is NNHDY, CDR2 SYVADS, per germline. V was cut by 2 bases and J by 5 bases, with 4 bases left in between. The sequenced part of the CDR3 DNA is TGTGCCAGCAGTGACAGAACCGGG. Translating gives CASSDRTG. The CDR3 in full is CASSDRTGQLYF.

Worth noting for this clone: Gene names and germline match the mouse. The sample contains more than one DNA sequence encoding this CDR3. CDR3 bases read: TGTGCCAGCAGCCAAGATGCCCTGGGGGGTGCAGAA. It is translated as CASSQDALGGAE. The complete CDR3 reads CASSQDALGGAETLYF. The J gene is TRBJ2-3, the V gene TRBV5, with 7 bases that match TRBD2. The read ends 4 residues early relative to the CDR3; the germline J gene fills the gap. The length of the CDR3 is 16 residues. The V gene's germline CDR1 is LGHNA and CDR2 YNLKQL (reference sequence). V gave up 0 bases and J gave up 1 base; unmatched junction bases: 4.

Comments on this clone: All gene names here are mouse names. The read ends 4 residues shy of where the CDR3 ends; the end is completed using the germline J gene. The chain employs TRBV1 and TRBJ1-1; TRBD1 matches 11 bases. This CDR3 is 14 amino acids long. Germline-derived CDR1 and CDR2 are NSQYPW and LRSPGD (reference sequence). The CDR3 protein is CTCSAWTGGAEVFF. The sequenced CDR3 bases are TGCACCTGCAGTGCTTGGACAGGGGGCGCA.

This clone was counted between two and nine times. Gene and germline names: mouse. The read is 4 residues too short to cover the CDR3 end, so that end is filled in from the germline J gene. The J gene is TRBJ2-3, the V gene TRBV19; possible D gene TRBD1, 6 bases. CDR3 length: 14 residues. V was pared by 3 bases and J by 0 bases, with 8 bases between. CDR1 and CDR2 (germline): FNHDT, SITEND (reference sequence). The CDR3 sequence: CASSTGQSAETLYF. CDR3 DNA, as far as it was read: TGTGCCAGCAGTACGGGACAAAGTGCAGAA.

In this sample, this clone turned up a few times. Gene names are the mouse ones. The DNA ends 4 residues before the CDR3 does, and the rest of the CDR3 is filled in from the germline J gene. The rearrangement links TRBV13-1 to TRBJ2-3; 9 nucleotides agree with TRBD2. This CDR3 region has 17 residues. Looked up from germline, CDR1 is NSHNY and CDR2 is SYGAGN. V shed 0 bases, J shed 1 base, and the junction held 6 bases outside the gene matches. This CDR3 reads CASSDADGGAGAETLYF. CDR3 bases read: TGTGCCAGCAGTGATGCAGATGGGGGGGCGGGTGCAGAA.

This clone has a handful of counts. Gene names follow the mouse nomenclature. Sequencing ends 4 residues short of the CDR3 end; the germline J gene provides the rest. The V gene is TRBV5, the J gene TRBJ2-5; 13 positions match TRBD2. V trimming: 4 bases; J trimming: 0 bases; junction bases outside the gene matches: 4. The germline V gene encodes CDR1 LGHNA and CDR2 YNLKQL (reference sequence). CDR3 length: 17 amino acids. The CDR3 DNA, read in part, is TGTGCCAGCAGCCTCGGACTGGGGGGGCCTAACCAAGAC. It encodes CASSLGLGGPNQD. The full CDR3 is CASSLGLGGPNQDTQYF.

This clone was picked up a small number of times. Gene labels here are mouse ones. The read terminates 4 residues before the CDR3 end, so the remaining end is supplied by the germline J gene. Distinct nucleotide sequences in the sample also encode this CDR3. The rearrangement links TRBV31 to TRBJ1-2, with D unclear. The CDR3 has 13 residues. Trimming took off 0 bases at V and 0 bases at J, with 5 bases between the two ends. Germline V CDR1 and CDR2: GKSSPN, SITVG. Incomplete CDR3 DNA: TGTGCCTGGAGTCTATGGGCAAACTCC. Its protein product is CAWSLWANS. The entire CDR3 is CAWSLWANSDYTF.